The clone carrying this TCR beta chain was observed a single time. At the DNA level, this CDR3 is encoded by other sequences in the same sample as well. The sample belongs to a study of blood T cell repertoires in COVID-19. Overall study context: COVID-19 samples from acute and convalescent phases originated in the United States, Italy and Spain. PBMCs, B-cell-depleted T cells, or T cells were the source of the cDNA or gDNA that made up the material.

The CDR3 is made up of 13 amino acids. With 4 bases removed from V and 4 bases from J, the gap between germline ends came to 9 bases. CDR1 is SGHDT, CDR2 YYEEEE, per germline. The participants were between roughly 18 and 90 years old and came from some 25 US areas. Cohorts were determined from participant-reported clinical history. Here immunoSEQ multiplex PCR was the method, and the copy in TCRdb shows in-frame clones only, minus some. The sample has more than 300,000 clones; just over 90% are singletons. The sample consisted of PBMCs or T cells enriched from blood (not recorded which). This TCR came from a woman aged 40 to 50 who had been exposed to COVID-19. This chain uses TRBV5-6 with TRBJ1-5; no firm D call. The CDR3 region is CASSPGGNQPQHF. For the CDR3, the DNA is TGTGCCAGCAGCCCCGGTGGTAATCAGCCCCAGCATTTT.